A selection of T cell receptor beta chains follows, all from one sample in a study of blood T cell repertoires in COVID-19. The protocol was immunoSEQ multiplex PCR, while the TCRdb copy is restricted to in-frame clones and leaves out a portion. Here the sample spans about 78,000 clones, 80% to 95% being singletons. Sequenced input: peripheral blood. These receptors were obtained from a woman older than 75 with acute or convalescent COVID-19. Each CDR3 is given with its conserved first and last residue. The D gene is left open where the match is weak. The listing skips clone size in some rows; elsewhere it reads once, few, many or a size class.

v_gene	abundance	j_gene	d_gene	CDR3nt	CDR3aa
TRBV3-1/TRBV3-2	NA	TRBJ1-2	NA	TGTGCCAGCAGCCAAGCGGGGCAGGGGAGGGGTGGCTACACCTTC	CASSQAGQGRGGYTF
TRBV10-3	NA	TRBJ1-2	TRBD1	TGTGCCATCAGGAAGACAGGGGGATCAAGGAACTATGGCTACACCTTC	CAIRKTGGSRNYGYTF
TRBV5-1	NA	TRBJ2-5	TRBD2	TGCGCCAGCAGCTTGGTTTCCCGGGGGGGCCGAGGGACCCAGTACTTC	CASSLVSRGGRGTQYF
TRBV2	NA	TRBJ1-3	NA	TGTGCCAGCAGTTATACAGGCACCTCTGGAAACACCATATATTTT	CASSYTGTSGNTIYF
TRBV6-5	NA	TRBJ2-7	NA	TGTGCCAGCAGCCCCACCAGGGGCGAGCAGTACTTC	CASSPTRGEQYF
TRBV9	NA	TRBJ2-1	NA	TGTGCCAGCAGCCCCCGGCCGACTAGTACGAATGAGCAGTTCTTC	CASSPRPTSTNEQFF
TRBV5-8	NA	TRBJ1-2	NA	TGTGCCAGCAGCTTGGGTGCAGGGACTAACTATGGCTACACCTTC	CASSLGAGTNYGYTF
TRBV5-1	few	TRBJ2-1	TRBD2	TGCGCCAGCAGCTTGAATCCCGCTAGCGGTTTCAATGAGCAGTTCTTC	CASSLNPASGFNEQFF
TRBV5-4	NA	TRBJ2-7	NA	TGTGCCAGCAGCCCTTCGTGGGGGGCCTACGAGCAGTACTTC	CASSPSWGAYEQYF
TRBV30	NA	TRBJ1-2	NA	TGTGCCTGGAGTGTAGTCAGGGATGGCTACACCTTC	CAWSVVRDGYTF
TRBV4-1	NA	TRBJ1-2	TRBD1	TGCGCCAGCAGCCAACACCAAAGCGGGACAGGGTTCCTTTACACCTTC	CASSQHQSGTGFLYTF
TRBV11-2	NA	TRBJ2-7	NA	TGTGCCAGCAGCTTAGAGTGGAGGGAGCAGTACTTC	CASSLEWREQYF
TRBV3-1/TRBV3-2	NA	TRBJ2-7	TRBD1	TGTGCCAGCAGCCAAGGCAGGGGGCGTATCGAGCAGTACTTC	CASSQGRGRIEQYF
TRBV27	NA	TRBJ2-2	NA	TGTGCCAGCAGTTACACTGTGGGGCCCCTCGGTAAGCTGTTTTTT	CASSYTVGPLGKLFF
TRBV10-3	NA	TRBJ2-5	TRBD1	TGTGCCATCAGGTCACAGGGGGAGACCCAGTACTTC	CAIRSQGETQYF
TRBV6-2/TRBV6-3	NA	TRBJ1-1	NA	TGTGCCAGCAGTTACGGAACCCCGGACAGACCTCTCACTGAAGCTTTCTTT	CASSYGTPDRPLTEAFF
TRBV19	NA	TRBJ2-7	TRBD1	TGTGCCAGTAGCAGATCCCCGGGACAGAAGTCCTACGAGCAGTACTTC	CASSRSPGQKSYEQYF
TRBV5-1	NA	TRBJ1-6	NA	TGCGCCAGCAGCTTGGAGTCGGGGGGGAATAATTCACCCCTCCACTTT	CASSLESGGNNSPLHF
TRBV28	NA	TRBJ2-5	TRBD2	TGTGCCAGCAGTGTCGGGGGTAGCGGGGTAGGAGAGACCCAGTACTTC	CASSVGGSGVGETQYF
TRBV28	once	TRBJ1-5	NA	TGTGCCAGCAGTCAACTAGGGGGGGCGGAGCCCCAGCATTTT	CASSQLGGAEPQHF
TRBV7-3	NA	TRBJ1-2	TRBD1	TGTGCCAGCAGCACATCCGGGACAGGTGCCCTCGGTGGCTACACCTTC	CASSTSGTGALGGYTF
TRBV15	NA	TRBJ1-1	NA	TGTGCCACCAGCAGAATGGGGAGGACTGAAGCTTTCTTT	CATSRMGRTEAFF
TRBV19	few	TRBJ1-2	NA	TGTGCCAGTAGTATTCTCTGGGACACTAACTATGGCTACACCTTC	CASSILWDTNYGYTF
TRBV5-8	NA	TRBJ2-5	TRBD1	TGTGCCAGCAGGTCGATGGGGCAGGGGGAAGAGACCCAGTACTTC	CASRSMGQGEETQYF
TRBV7-2	NA	TRBJ2-4	TRBD2	TGTGCCAGCAGCTTAGATTTCGCTAGCGGGGCGGCGGACATTCAGTACTTC	CASSLDFASGAADIQYF
TRBV29-1	NA	TRBJ1-1	NA	TGCAGCGTTGGGTTCGGGGACACTGAAGCTTTCTTT	CSVGFGDTEAFF
TRBV2	once	TRBJ2-1	TRBD2	TGTGCCAGCAGAGGACTAGCGGGACACTACAATGAGCAGTTCTTC	CASRGLAGHYNEQFF
TRBV10-2	few	TRBJ1-5	NA	TGCGCCAGCAGTGATGCACCCCGGGATCAGCCCCAGCATTTT	CASSDAPRDQPQHF
TRBV28	NA	TRBJ2-2	NA	TGTGCCAGCAGTTTAGTTAGTGTGAACACCGGGGAGCTGTTTTTT	CASSLVSVNTGELFF
TRBV5-1	NA	TRBJ1-4	TRBD1	TGCGCCAGCAGCCTGGGGACAGGTCGAGGTAATGAAAAACTGTTTTTT	CASSLGTGRGNEKLFF
TRBV3-1/TRBV3-2	NA	TRBJ2-1	TRBD1	TGTGCCAGCAGTTACTCAGGGGGTAGATCCTACAATGAGCAGTTCTTC	CASSYSGGRSYNEQFF
TRBV4-3	NA	TRBJ2-6	NA	TGCGCCAGCAGCCAAGAATCCTTGGGGGGATCTTTCTCTGGGGCCAACGTCCTGACTTTC	CASSQESLGGSFSGANVLTF
TRBV6-5	NA	TRBJ1-1	NA	TGTGCCAGCAGTTTACAGGGTCGGGCTGAAGCTTTCTTT	CASSLQGRAEAFF
TRBV28	NA	TRBJ1-2	NA	TGTGCCAGCAGAGCTTTACAGGGTATGGGTAATGGCTACACCTTC	CASRALQGMGNGYTF
TRBV3-1/TRBV3-2	NA	TRBJ2-7	NA	TGTGCCAGCAGCCAATATCCGGGCTACGAGCAGTACTTC	CASSQYPGYEQYF
TRBV15	NA	TRBJ2-2	NA	TGTGCCACCAGCAGGCGGGGACCGGCGGCCACCGGGGAGCTGTTTTTT	CATSRRGPAATGELFF
TRBV9	once	TRBJ2-3	TRBD2	TGTGCCAGCAGCGTAATCGGGGGGGAACTCCTCCGCACAGATACGCAGTATTTT	CASSVIGGELLRTDTQYF
TRBV7-9	NA	TRBJ2-2	NA	TGTGCCACTCCAGAGGGCACCGGGGAGCTGTTTTTT	CATPEGTGELFF
TRBV19	NA	TRBJ1-5	NA	TGTGCCAGTAGTCCAAGCTTGTTTCAGCCCCAGCATTTT	CASSPSLFQPQHF
TRBV5-1	NA	TRBJ2-2	TRBD1	TGCGCCAGCACCCAATCCGGGACAGGGGGTATCGGGGAGCTGTTTTTT	CASTQSGTGGIGELFF
TRBV3-1/TRBV3-2	NA	TRBJ2-5	NA	TGTGCCAGCAGCCAGCAGTACTCGACGGGGGGCGAAGAGACCCAGTACTTC	CASSQQYSTGGEETQYF
TRBV7-8	few	TRBJ1-6	TRBD1	TGTGCCAGCAGCCCCGACAGGGGTAATTCACCCCTCCACTTT	CASSPDRGNSPLHF
TRBV18	few	TRBJ2-4	TRBD1	TGTGCCAGCTCGCTAGACAGGGGTCGGGCCAAAAACATTCAGTACTTC	CASSLDRGRAKNIQYF
TRBV9	NA	TRBJ1-1	NA	TGTGCCAGCAGCGCTCAGGGCGGCACTGAAGCTTTCTTT	CASSAQGGTEAFF
TRBV9	NA	TRBJ1-2	NA	TGTGCCAGCACCAGAGCACAGGGAGATTATGGCTACACCTTC	CASTRAQGDYGYTF
TRBV6-5	NA	TRBJ2-7	TRBD1	TGTGCCAGCAGTCAGTATGAGACAGGGAGCTACGAGCAGTACTTC	CASSQYETGSYEQYF
TRBV7-6	NA	TRBJ1-4	TRBD1	TGTGCCAGCAGCCCAGGGGGATGGAATGAAAAACTGTTTTTT	CASSPGGWNEKLFF
TRBV29-1	NA	TRBJ2-1	NA	TGCAGCGTGAGAAGCGGATCCTACAATGAGCAGTTCTTC	CSVRSGSYNEQFF
TRBV10-2	NA	TRBJ2-5	TRBD2	TGCGCCAGCAGTGAACTGGGTAGAAGAAGCGGGGGCATGGGGGAGACCCAGTACTTC	CASSELGRRSGGMGETQYF
TRBV18	NA	TRBJ1-2	TRBD1	TGTGCCAGCTCACCACTGGGGACAGGATTTAACTATGGCTACACCTTC	CASSPLGTGFNYGYTF
TRBV5-1	NA	TRBJ1-1	NA	TGCGCCAGCAGCCTCTCCACAGGGATTGAAGCTTTCTTT	CASSLSTGIEAFF